A single sample is the source of the 28 T cell receptor beta chains below, sequenced in a study of identical twins (dated by TCRdb to about 2016). The library was produced with 5' RACE. The instrument given in TCRdb is Illumina HiSeq 2000. The public reads were reprocessed in TCRdb via fastp at Q25 and MiXCR, keeping in-frame beta chains. Each entry merges the rows of one CDR3 protein and shows their most common DNA and genes. The sample table lists approximately 260,000 distinct CDR3 sequences, over 13% of them with a count of one. The top ten clonotypes cover approximately 8.2% of the sample. The source material was memory (CD45RO+) T cells sorted from blood. The cell subset or site label, read with the paper, signifies: CD45RO+ enriched T cells. Receptor source: a woman aged 18-29 years in good health.

The chain uses TRBV20-1 and TRBJ2-1; 9 bases are a match to TRBD2. CDR1 DFQATT and CDR2 SNEGSKA come from the germline V gene (reference sequence). The J segment lost 7 bases and the V segment lost 5 bases, leaving 6 bases of the junction unmatched. This CDR3 is built from 13 residues. The CDR3 loop is CSALAGVGNEQFF. The CDR3 DNA reads as TGCAGTGCTTTAGCGGGGGTGGGGAATGAGCAGTTCTTC.

In its sample, this clonotype was seen a few times. V and J are TRBV7-2 and TRBJ2-7; D is undetermined. The CDR3 is made up of 13 amino acids. Per the germline V gene, CDR1 is SGHTA and CDR2 is FQGNSA. V lost 5 bases and J lost 3, with 11 bases in between. CDR3 DNA sequence: TGTGCCAGCAGCCGGGTCGGCGTCTACGAGCAGTACTTC. Translation: CASSRVGVYEQYF.

This clonotype has a handful of counts. The chain combines TRBV5-1 with TRBJ2-3; D remains ambiguous. The germline gives CDR1 SGHRS, CDR2 YFSETQ. V shed 4 bases and J shed 5 bases, with 11 bases lying between them. The CDR3 is 13 residues long. The CDR3 reads CASSPDGIDTQYF. DNA of the CDR3: TGCGCCAGCAGCCCGGACGGAATAGATACGCAGTATTTT.

This clonotype was detected ten times or more. The rearrangement joins TRBV25-1 to TRBJ1-1; D gene unclear. Germline-derived CDR1 and CDR2 are MGHDK and SYGVNS. The CDR3 is made up of 12 amino acids. V was clipped by 2 bases and J by 1 base, with 2 bases between them. DNA for the CDR3: TGTGCCAGCAGTGAACGGAACACTGAAGCTTTCTTT. Translating gives CASSERNTEAFF.

The rearrangement uses TRBV20-1 and TRBJ2-7; 7 positions match TRBD1. V lost 5 bases, J lost 1 base, and 5 bases stayed unmatched. Germline V gives CDR1 DFQATT, CDR2 SNEGSKA (reference sequence). The CDR3 totals 13 residues. CDR3 sequence: CSASTGQSYEQYF. CDR3 DNA: TGCAGTGCTTCTACGGGACAGTCCTACGAGCAGTACTTC.

CDR3 residues: CASSLVRGGPLGEQFF. CDR3 sequence (DNA): TGTGCCAGCAGCTTAGTACGGGGAGGGCCTCTTGGGGAGCAGTTCTTC. The chain is built from TRBV7-2 and TRBJ2-1, with 7 positions matching TRBD2. Looked up from germline, CDR1 is SGHTA and CDR2 is FQGNSA. V lost 1 base to trimming and J lost 10 bases; unmatched junction nucleotides: 13. There are 16 residues in the CDR3.

There are a few counts of this clonotype. This rearrangement joins TRBV9 to TRBJ2-1; D perhaps matches TRBD2 (6 bases). V gave up 0 bases and J gave up 6 bases, with 22 bases separating them. CDR3 length: 18 residues. The germline CDR1 and CDR2 sequences are SGDLS and YYNGEE. The CDR3 DNA sequence: TGTGCCAGCAGCGTAGCGGCGACTAGTCGTCAGAGGGGCAATGAGCAGTTCTTC. Translating it yields CASSVAATSRQRGNEQFF. Using reference TRBV9 and TRBJ2-1 for the parts outside the CDR3, the full variable domain is DSGVTQTPKHLITATGQRVTLRCSPRSGDLSVYWYQQSLDQGLQFLIQYYNGEERAKGNILERFSAQQFPDLHSELNLSSLELGDSALYFCASSVAATSRQRGNEQFFGPGTRLTVL.

This clonotype was recorded a few times. The chain links TRBV5-1 to TRBJ2-1, with TRBD2 matching over 7 bases. V was clipped by 0 bases and J by 6 bases; unmatched bases: 6. CDR1 and CDR2 (germline): SGHRS, YFSETQ. The CDR3 consists of 15 residues. The DNA of the CDR3 is TGCGCCAGCAGCTTGGTAGGACTAGGGGCCAATGAGCAGTTCTTC. It translates to CASSLVGLGANEQFF.

This clonotype was seen only a few times. The chain has TRBV12-3 or TRBV12-4 and TRBJ1-1, with D unresolved. The CDR3 consists of 13 residues. The V end lost 3 bases, the J end lost 11 bases, and 16 bases lay between the germline ends. The DNA for the CDR3 is TGTGCCAGCAGTTTCCCCGAAGTCGTAAAGGCTTTCTTT. Translating it yields CASSFPEVVKAFF.

This chain connects TRBV6-1 to TRBJ2-5, with 8 bases aligning to TRBD2. Germline loops: CDR1 MNHNS, CDR2 SASEGT. This CDR3 is built from 14 residues. The V gene end was trimmed by 4 bases and the J gene end by 0 bases; junction bases not matched to a gene: 1. In DNA, the CDR3 is TGTGCCAGCAGTGCGGGGGGGGACCAAGAGACCCAGTACTTC. Its translation: CASSAGGDQETQYF.

This clonotype was seen repeatedly, ten times or more. The CDR3 DNA sequence: TGCAGTGCTACTGACAGGTTCTATGGCTACACCTTC. It translates to CSATDRFYGYTF. The chain is built from TRBV20-1 and TRBJ1-2, with D possibly matching TRBD1 (6 bases). Trimming removed 4 bases from V and 4 bases from J, with 10 bases in between. The CDR3 sequence is 12 residues long. Germline loops: CDR1 DFQATT, CDR2 SNEGSKA (reference sequence).

V usage is TRBV20-1 and J usage is TRBJ2-3; D perhaps matches TRBD1 (5 bases). CDR1 and CDR2 (germline): DFQATT, SNEGSKA (reference sequence). CDR3 length: 14 amino acids. Trimming took 3 bases from V and 4 from J, leaving 14 bases between them. CDR3: CSASDPGFADTQYF. The CDR3 nucleotides are TGCAGTGCTAGTGACCCAGGGTTTGCAGATACGCAGTATTTT.

This clonotype was seen a handful of times. The chain recombines TRBV5-6 with TRBJ1-4, with TRBD1 identical over 11 bases. Germline V gives CDR1 SGHDT, CDR2 YYEEEE. Germline trimming cut 4 bases from V and 2 bases from J; bases unmatched to any gene: 4. The CDR3 covers 16 residues. CDR3 sequence: CASSLRTGGTNEKLFF. The CDR3 bases are TGTGCCAGCAGCCTCAGGACAGGGGGCACTAATGAAAAACTGTTTTTT.

This chain joins TRBV12-3 or TRBV12-4 and TRBJ2-4; 8 nucleotides line up with TRBD1. Trimming at V came to 6 bases and at J to 3 bases, leaving 7 bases not matched to a gene. This CDR3 spans 15 amino acids. The CDR3 region has the DNA TGTGCCAGCAGCTCCGGACAGGGAAACAAAAACATTCAGTACTTC. This gives the protein CASSSGQGNKNIQYF.

Only a few counts were recorded for this clonotype. The chain couples TRBV11-2 to TRBJ1-2; D uncertain. V was cut by 2 bases and J by 5 bases, with 12 bases left in between. Germline V gene sequence: CDR1 SGHAT, CDR2 FQNNGV. The CDR3 is made up of 14 amino acids. The CDR3 nucleotides read TGTGCCAGCAGCTTACGGGAAACAAGTTATGGCTACACCTTC. Protein product: CASSLRETSYGYTF.

The chain couples TRBV3-1 to TRBJ2-7; 10 bases line up with TRBD1. V trimming: 3 bases; J trimming: 2 bases; junction bases outside the gene matches: 4. The CDR3 length is 15 residues. Germline V gene lookup returns CDR1 LGHDT and CDR2 YNNKEL (reference sequence). The CDR3 sequence is CASSQGQGYAYEQYF. The CDR3 DNA sequence: TGTGCCAGCAGCCAGGGACAGGGGTACGCCTACGAGCAGTACTTC.

This clonotype was counted only a few times. The chain uses TRBV3-1 and TRBJ2-1, with 13 bases that match TRBD2. The CDR3 loop spans 15 amino acids. Germline CDR1 and CDR2: LGHDT and YNNKEL (reference sequence). After removal of 2 bases from V and 9 bases from J, the junction contained 4 bases not matched to a gene. The CDR3 protein is CASSQTSGRAGEQFF. The CDR3 nucleotides read TGTGCCAGCAGCCAAACTAGCGGGAGGGCCGGTGAGCAGTTCTTC.

The rearrangement joins TRBV7-9 to TRBJ1-5, with unresolved D. Trimming took off 4 bases at V and 2 bases at J, with 15 bases between the two ends. CDR3 length equals 16 residues. CDR1 SEHNR and CDR2 FQNEAQ come from the germline V gene (reference sequence). Here the CDR3 DNA reads TGTGCCAGCAGCTCGGCTAGGGCTGTCGGCAATCAGCCCCAGCATTTT. Its translation is CASSSARAVGNQPQHF.

The rearrangement joins TRBV20-1 to TRBJ2-7; D not resolved. The V end was cut by 3 bases, the J end by 3 bases, with 12 bases between. The CDR3 is 13 residues long. In germline, CDR1 is DFQATT, CDR2 SNEGSKA (reference sequence). As DNA, the CDR3 is TGCAGTGCTAGGCCCCGGATGGGCTACGAGCAGTACTTC. This sequence encodes CSARPRMGYEQYF.

The CDR3 DNA is TGTGCCAGCAGCAAGGGACCAAGCACAGATACGCAGTATTTT. Amino acid sequence: CASSKGPSTDTQYF. V usage is TRBV9 and J usage is TRBJ2-3; perhaps D is TRBD1 or TRBD2 (5 bases each). The CDR3 totals 14 residues. Trimming took 4 bases from V and 0 from J, leaving 9 bases between them. From germline, CDR1 is SGDLS and CDR2 YYNGEE.

This clonotype has more than one count but fewer than ten. The chain is built from TRBV9 and TRBJ1-6; TRBD1 matches at 11 bases. This CDR3 region has 16 residues. Per the germline V gene, CDR1 is SGDLS and CDR2 is YYNGEE. The trim removed 0 bases at V and 5 bases at J, leaving 1 base unmatched. In DNA, the CDR3 is TGTGCCAGCAGCGTAGGGGACAGGGGGGATAATTCACCCCTCCACTTT. Amino acid sequence: CASSVGDRGDNSPLHF.

The chain uses TRBV5-5 and TRBJ2-3; D is undetermined. The CDR3 totals 12 residues. The germline V gene encodes CDR1 SGHKS and CDR2 YYEKEE (reference sequence). Trimming left V 0 bases short and J 7 bases short, with 6 bases between. The CDR3 region has the DNA TGTGCCAGCAGCTTGGAGGGAAATACGCAGTATTTT. This codes for CASSLEGNTQYF.

The V call is TRBV11-2, the J call TRBJ2-5, with D possibly matching TRBD2 (5 bases). Germline values: CDR1 SGHAT, CDR2 FQNNGV. This CDR3 is built from 16 residues. Trimming pared 5 bases from V and 5 bases from J, leaving 21 bases between. The CDR3 bases are TGTGCCAGCAGCCCCCCCGGGGTGCGGCGTATGGAGACCCAGTACTTC. Translating gives CASSPPGVRRMETQYF.

A remark on this clonotype: This may be a read error, as it is one base from a much larger clone. The chain uses TRBV7-2 and TRBJ2-7; D is uncertain. In germline, CDR1 is SGHTA, CDR2 FQGNSA. Trimming left V 6 bases short and J 4 bases short, with 7 bases between. The CDR3 sequence is 11 residues long. In nucleotides, the CDR3 is TGTGCCAGCAGTCAATTATACGAGCAGTACTTC. Residues: CASSQLYEQYF.

This clonotype has a count of ten or more. The chain links TRBV3-1 to TRBJ2-3; D is ambiguous. Germline CDR1 is LGHDT and CDR2 is YNNKEL (reference sequence). This CDR3 is built from 14 residues. V lost 6 bases and J lost 0, with 10 bases in between. DNA of the CDR3: TGTGCCAGCAGAGTCGGATCAAGCACAGATACGCAGTATTTT. Translating it yields CASRVGSSTDTQYF.

This clonotype was found a few times. This chain connects TRBV10-2 to TRBJ2-2; D unclear. The CDR3 totals 13 residues. Germline CDR1 and CDR2: WSHSY and SAAADI. V shed 6 bases and J shed 3 bases, with 8 bases lying between them. CDR3: CASRNEYTGELFF. The CDR3 DNA reads TGCGCCAGCAGGAATGAGTACACCGGGGAGCTGTTTTTT.

This clonotype was seen many times. V and J are TRBV19 and TRBJ2-7; TRBD2 agrees at 7 bases. Germline V gene lookup returns CDR1 LNHDA and CDR2 SQIVND (reference sequence). This CDR3 contains 13 residues. The V segment lost 6 bases and the J segment 4 bases; nucleotides outside the gene matches: 6. CDR3 amino acids: CASSETSRYEQYF. The CDR3, as DNA: TGTGCCAGTAGCGAGACTAGCAGGTACGAGCAGTACTTC.

The chain links TRBV5-1 to TRBJ2-6; a weak D match, TRBD1 (5 bases). V was cut by 0 bases and J by 2 bases, with 6 bases left in between. The CDR3 is made up of 15 amino acids. The germline gives CDR1 SGHRS, CDR2 YFSETQ. DNA of the CDR3: TGCGCCAGCAGCTTGGCCAGGGCTGGGGCCAACGTCCTGACTTTC. Amino acid sequence: CASSLARAGANVLTF.